The next 21 T cell receptor beta chains were all read from a single sample in a study of OX40 agonist ivuxolimab in advanced cancers. Assay used: immunoSEQ multiplex PCR; TCRdb lists only in-frame clones, some missing. The data show 35,000 to 45,000 clones, roughly four fifths seen once. The sequences come from CD4+ or CD8+ T cells sorted from blood, collected in a trial of the OX40 agonist ivuxolimab. These TCRs come from an adult with an advanced solid tumor such as melanoma, head and neck, liver or kidney cancer.

This clone was seen a few times. V is TRBV15 and J is TRBJ1-5; 12 bases line up with TRBD1. Per germline, CDR1 LNHNV and CDR2 YYDKDF (reference sequence). The junction had 13 bases not matched to a gene; V was cut back by 5 bases and J by 2 bases. CDR3 length: 19 residues. DNA for the CDR3: TGTGCCACCAGCGGTCCGGGACAGGGGGCGCGAGGAGGCAATCAGCCCCAGCATTTT. This gives the protein CATSGPGQGARGGNQPQHF.

The chain joins TRBV11-2 to TRBJ1-1, with a possible D match to TRBD1 (5 bases). The CDR3 totals 14 residues. V was clipped by 5 bases and J by 6 bases, with 16 bases between them. The V gene's germline CDR1 is SGHAT and CDR2 FQNNGV. The CDR3 is CASSRSRVIAEAFF. The CDR3, as DNA: TGTGCCAGCAGCCGAAGCAGGGTAATCGCTGAAGCTTTCTTT.

This clone was detected a few times. V and J are TRBV18 and TRBJ2-7, with D maybe TRBD1 (5 bases). CDR1 and CDR2 (germline): KGHSH, LQKENI. The CDR3 sequence is 11 residues long. V was cut by 8 bases and J by 1 base, with 6 bases left in between. CDR3 in amino acids: CASRQSYEQYF. CDR3 in DNA: TGTGCCAGCAGACAGTCCTACGAGCAGTACTTC.

V usage is TRBV10-1 and J usage is TRBJ2-1; no clear D. V was pared by 2 bases and J by 7 bases, with 6 bases between. This CDR3 comprises 12 residues. CDR1 is WNHNN and CDR2 is SYGVQD in the germline V gene (reference sequence). The CDR3 DNA sequence: TGCGCCAGCAGTGAGGGGCAGAATGAGCAGTTCTTC. This translates into CASSEGQNEQFF.

The V and J genes are TRBV28 and TRBJ2-7, with no clear D. With 3 bases removed from V and 4 bases from J, the gap between germline ends came to 7 bases. From germline, CDR1 is MDHEN and CDR2 SYDVKM. The CDR3 is 12 residues long. The CDR3 region is CASSFLQYEQYF. The CDR3 nucleotides are TGTGCCAGCAGTTTTTTACAGTACGAGCAGTACTTC.

This clone was counted between two and nine times. The CDR3 spells CASSYSRTGGSYGYTF. CDR3 in DNA: TGTGCCAGCAGTTACTCTAGGACAGGGGGTTCCTATGGCTACACCTTC. The chain employs TRBV6-5 and TRBJ1-2; 10 bases are a match to TRBD1. The germline V gene encodes CDR1 MNHEY and CDR2 SVGAGI. The CDR3 has 16 amino acids. V was clipped by 0 bases and J by 4 bases; unmatched bases: 5.

The sample holds one count of this clone. The chain is built from TRBV7-9 and TRBJ2-3; the match to TRBD2 covers 8 bases. The CDR3 extends over 17 amino acids. Trimming removed 2 bases from V and 0 bases from J; junction bases left unmatched: 7. CDR1 is SEHNR and CDR2 is FQNEAQ in the germline V gene (reference sequence). The chain's CDR3 is CASSLRPSGRSTDTQYF. DNA for the CDR3: TGTGCCAGCAGCTTAAGACCCAGCGGGAGAAGCACAGATACGCAGTATTTT.

The rearrangement links TRBV18 to TRBJ2-3; TRBD2 matches at 7 bases. Trimming cost V 3 bases and J 1 base; bases outside gene matches: 4. The CDR3 runs to 15 residues. Germline CDR1 KGHSH, CDR2 LQKENI. The CDR3 DNA follows: TGTGCCAGCTCACCCACTAGCGCCCGCACAGATACGCAGTATTTT. It translates to CASSPTSARTDTQYF.

This chain links TRBV6-1 with TRBJ2-7, with 10 bases aligning to TRBD2. The CDR3 loop spans 14 amino acids. Germline V gives CDR1 MNHNS, CDR2 SASEGT. V lost 5 bases and J lost 3; bases outside the gene matches: 4. CDR3 nucleotide sequence: TGTGCCAGCAGTCAGATAGCGGGAGGCTACGAGCAGTACTTC. Its protein is CASSQIAGGYEQYF.

This clone showed up just once. The chain employs TRBV7-9 and TRBJ2-3; 7 bases line up with TRBD2. CDR3 length: 16 amino acids. Per the germline V gene, CDR1 is SEHNR and CDR2 is FQNEAQ (reference sequence). The V segment lost 3 bases and the J segment 4 bases; nucleotides outside the gene matches: 10. DNA for the CDR3: TGTGCCAGCAGCTTTACGGCGGGAGCGGGCGCAGATACGCAGTATTTT. Residues: CASSFTAGAGADTQYF.

This clone is a singleton in its sample. The chain joins TRBV7-6 to TRBJ2-1; maybe TRBD1 (5 bases). The CDR3 length is 14 residues. Trimming cost V 2 bases and J 5 bases, with 10 bases left between them. Germline lookup yields CDR1 SGHVS and CDR2 FNYEAQ. This chain's CDR3 is CASSLRAGHNEQFF. The CDR3 DNA sequence: TGTGCCAGCAGCTTAAGGGCAGGGCACAATGAGCAGTTCTTC.

The table lists this clone with a count of one. The V call is TRBV6-1, the J call TRBJ1-1; D is ambiguous. The germline V and J ends were trimmed by 6 bases and 7 bases, with 18 bases remaining between them. The CDR3 totals 14 residues. Germline CDR1 MNHNS, CDR2 SASEGT. The CDR3 loop is CASRELAGYDEAFF. The CDR3 DNA is TGTGCCAGCAGGGAGCTCGCGGGCTATGATGAAGCTTTCTTT.

The chain uses TRBV7-9 and TRBJ1-6, with D perhaps matching TRBD1 (6 bases). The CDR3 loop spans 15 amino acids. The germline V gene has CDR1 SEHNR and CDR2 FQNEAQ (reference sequence). Between the trimmed V and J ends, which lost 6 bases and 7 bases, there was a span of 16 bases. The CDR3, as DNA: TGTGCCAGCAGGCTACAGGGTTCGGGGAATTCACCCCTCCACTTT. It is translated as CASRLQGSGNSPLHF. Complete variable domain (other parts from reference TRBV7-9 and TRBJ1-6): DTGVSQNPRHKITKRGQNVTFRCDPISEHNRLYWYRQTLGQGPEFLTYFQNEAQLEKSRLLSDRFSAERPKGSFSTLEIQRTEQGDSAMYLCASRLQGSGNSPLHFGNGTRLTVT.

This clone was detected once. The rearrangement links TRBV20-1 to TRBJ2-1; the match to TRBD2 covers 7 bases. Germline CDR1 reads DFQATT; CDR2 reads SNEGSKA (reference sequence). Unmatched junction bases numbered 7, after V lost 5 bases and J lost 12 bases. The CDR3 runs 11 residues. The CDR3 nucleotides read TGCAGTGCTGGCGGGAGCCGCGGGCAGTTCTTC. It yields the protein CSAGGSRGQFF.

V gene TRBV5-1 combines with J gene TRBJ2-5, with D perhaps TRBD1 or TRBD2 (6 bases each). CDR1 and CDR2 from the germline V gene are SGHRS and YFSETQ. The CDR3 totals 13 residues. Trimming removed 4 bases from V and 4 bases from J, with 11 bases in between. DNA for the CDR3: TGCGCCAGCAGCGGGGGGCAAACAGAGACCCAGTACTTC. Protein sequence: CASSGGQTETQYF.

A remark on this clone: A read error may produce the germline difference seen at one junction end. The chain carries TRBV7-7 and TRBJ2-5; the D call may be TRBD1 or TRBD2 (5 bases each). The V gene's germline CDR1 is SSHAT and CDR2 FNYEAQ (reference sequence). The CDR3 runs to 15 residues. The CDR3: CASSLVRGNQETQYF. CDR3 nucleotide sequence: TGTGCTAGCAGCTTAGTGAGGGGTAACCAAGAGACCCAGTACTTC. The full variable domain, with the rest looked up from reference TRBV7-7 and TRBJ2-5, is GAGVSQSPRYKVTKRGQDVTLRCDPISSHATLYWYQQALGQGPEFLTYFNYEAQPDKSGLPSDRFSAERPEGSISTLTIQRTEQRDSAMYRCASSLVRGNQETQYFGPGTRLLVL.

This chain links TRBV29-1 with TRBJ1-2, with D maybe TRBD1 (5 bases). The V gene's germline CDR1 is SQVTM and CDR2 ANQGSEA. There are 13 residues in the CDR3. V was shortened by 7 bases and J by 3 bases, with 15 bases between the two germline ends. DNA for the CDR3: TGCAGCGCCTGGGCGGGACTTGACTATGGCTACACCTTC. It is translated as CSAWAGLDYGYTF.

This chain joins TRBV18 and TRBJ2-3; D call uncertain. The CDR3 length is 16 residues. V lost 1 base to trimming and J lost 2 bases, with 13 bases between them. Per germline, CDR1 KGHSH and CDR2 LQKENI. Written as DNA, the CDR3 is TGTGCCAGCTCACCACGGGGTAACTACAACACAGATACGCAGTATTTT. Its translation is CASSPRGNYNTDTQYF. The entire variable domain, with the rest obtained from reference TRBV18 and TRBJ2-3, is as follows: NAGVMQNPRHLVRRRGQEARLRCSPMKGHSHVYWYRQLPEEGLKFMVYLQKENIIDESGMPKERFSAEFPKEGPSILRIQQVVRGDSAAYFCASSPRGNYNTDTQYFGPGTRLTVL.

This sequence joins TRBV12-5 and TRBJ1-1, with 8 bases lining up with TRBD1. Germline CDR1 reads LGHNT; CDR2 reads FRNRAP. The CDR3 totals 13 residues. CDR3 sequence reads: CAGTGQGNTEAFF. The CDR3 bases are TGTGCAGGAACCGGACAGGGGAACACTGAAGCTTTCTTT. The whole variable domain, filled in from reference TRBV12-5 and TRBJ1-1, reads DARVTQTPRHKVTEMGQEVTMRCQPILGHNTVFWYRQTMMQGLELLAYFRNRAPLDDSGMPKDRFSAEMPDATLATLKIQPSEPRDSAVYFCAGTGQGNTEAFFGQGTRLTVV.

The V call is TRBV7-8, the J call TRBJ1-3; D not resolved. The CDR3 runs to 11 residues. CDR1 is SGHVS, CDR2 FQNEAQ, per germline. V gave up 1 base and J gave up 7 bases, with 2 bases separating them. The CDR3 DNA is TGTGCCAGCAGCTTAGGCAACACCATATATTTT. It encodes CASSLGNTIYF. The whole variable domain, remainder taken from reference TRBV7-8 and TRBJ1-3, is GAGVSQSPRYKVAKRGQDVALRCDPISGHVSLFWYQQALGQGPEFLTYFQNEAQLDKSGLPSDRFFAERPEGSVSTLKIQRTQQEDSAVYLCASSLGNTIYFGEGSWLTVV.

This sequence joins TRBV2 and TRBJ1-1; D gene ambiguous. CDR1 SNHLY and CDR2 FYNNEI come from the germline V gene. V was clipped by 2 bases and J by 1 base, with 5 bases between them. The CDR3 covers 13 residues. In DNA, the CDR3 is TGTGCCAGCAGTGAAACGCGGAACACTGAAGCTTTCTTT. Residues: CASSETRNTEAFF.